The clone carrying this TCR beta chain has at least ten counts. Its antigen is currently unknown. This sample was included in a study of response to subunit inactivated influenza vaccine. Study results and caveats: The study's authors posited that every seasonal influenza vaccination enlists few new T cells.

One entry per CDR3 protein results from TCRdb running MiXCR on the RT-PCR reads. The sample lists about 700,000 distinct CDR3 sequences; 14% were seen once. The CDR3 has 13 amino acids. Trimming at V came to 5 bases and at J to 4 bases, leaving 3 bases not matched to a gene. Germline V lookup: CDR1 MNHEY, CDR2 SMNVEV (reference sequence). The V gene is TRBV27, the J gene TRBJ1-2, with 8 bases lining up with TRBD1. Specimen: PBMCs from blood, collected around 14 days before vaccination. This receptor was identified in a middle-aged man who received an inactivated influenza vaccine. The CDR3 sequence is CASSHGQGYGYTF. CDR3 nucleotides: TGTGCCAGCAGTCATGGACAGGGCTATGGCTACACCTTC.